This T cell receptor beta chain was recovered during a study of blood T cell repertoires in COVID-19. Looking at the study overall: COVID-19 samples collected from the United States, Italy and Spain covered acute and convalescent phases. Nucleic acid was either cDNA or gDNA, and it came from T cells, B-cell-depleted T cells, or PBMCs.

Per the original data handling: Estimates of nucleated cell counts were drawn from the amplification of reference gene primers. Only in-frame clones appear in the TCRdb table, and some are missing; sequencing was by immunoSEQ multiplex PCR. That table supplies the V and J calls and clone size; D and trimming were determined from the DNA. The sample has 120,000 to 150,000 clones; around 87% are singletons. Germline CDR1 and CDR2: LNHDA and SQIVND (reference sequence). This CDR3 is built from 14 residues. The V and J ends lost 3 bases and 8 bases respectively, with 13 bases between them. This TCR was recovered from a man of 80 years or more with acute or convalescent COVID-19. The chain uses TRBV19 and TRBJ1-4; tentative D call: TRBD1 (5 bases). Sequenced: peripheral blood. CDR3 coding DNA: TGTGCCAGTAGTATCAGCCCGCAGGGCGAAAAACTGTTTTTT. Translation: CASSISPQGEKLFF.